This T cell receptor beta chain was observed in a study of spatial heterogeneity in lung cancer. Study overall: Matched bulk RNA-seq provided a T cell module score, and TCR transcript counts in tumor regions correlated strongly with it.

As to time point: sample taken at primary tumor resection. A total of approximately 75 untreated early-stage non-small cell lung cancer patients served as donors. Unmatched junction bases numbered 9, after V lost 6 bases and J lost 1 base. This CDR3 is 16 amino acids long. Germline loops: CDR1 MNHNY, CDR2 SVGAGI (reference sequence). Unique molecular identifiers tagged every individual TCR cDNA molecule. TCRdb redid the calling of the 5' RACE reads with MiXCR, one entry per CDR3 protein. The sample yields more than 4,000 distinct CDR3 sequences, roughly a third seen once. Concerning this clonotype itself: Its antigen is not identified.

General study findings and limits: Tumor T cell coverage was estimated at roughly 7.5% for alpha and 13% for beta chains. Tumor mutation count correlated with how many alpha and beta TCRs expanded intratumorally.

The receptor's source is a male donor with early-stage non-small cell lung cancer. V and J are TRBV6-6 and TRBJ1-1, with 9 bases identical to TRBD1. The sample consisted of lung tumor tissue, taken at surgery. The CDR3 loop reads CASRQQGAIRNTEAFF. DNA for the CDR3: TGTGCCAGCAGACAACAGGGGGCGATTAGGAACACTGAAGCTTTCTTT.